This T cell receptor beta chain appears in the sequencing data of a study of cytomegalovirus exposure and HLA in healthy donors. Study-level background: The same platform used for the 600 to 750 first-cohort repertoires was also used for the 90 to 150 validation repertoires, as a later analysis reported. Study-wide results and caveats: The study designated about 180 TCR beta chains cytomegalovirus-associated. The tendency of first-cohort TCR clusters to co-occur in the approximately 110 validation repertoires was identified by a subsequent analysis. Among the CMV-associated chains, three were confirmed in vitro as specific for CMV antigens.

The CDR3 is 15 residues long. Germline CDR1 is SNHLY and CDR2 is FYNNEI. The V segment lost 6 bases and the J segment 9 bases; nucleotides outside the gene matches: 17. The sample holds a few counts of this clone. The antigen remains undetermined. Sequencing used immunoSEQ multiplex PCR; TCRdb keeps in-frame clones, though not all of them. This sample has some 290,000 clones, with 88% found just once. Sequencing was performed on PBMCs. The chain uses TRBV2 and TRBJ2-7, with 7 bases aligning to TRBD1. The receptor was derived from a young man in good health and CMV-seronegative. This CDR3 is CASSPYSGTAFTQYF. The CDR3 nucleotides are TGTGCCAGCAGCCCCTACTCTGGGACAGCTTTTACGCAGTACTTC.